Listed here are 12 T cell receptor beta chains from one sample, sequenced in a study of T-cell reconstitution after alpha-beta-depleted transplantation in children. Molecular barcoding with unique molecular identifiers was used for the TCRbeta library. TCRdb recomputed calls from the PCR reads with MiXCR, one row per CDR3 protein. The repertoire holds around 370,000 distinct CDR3 sequences, with around 10% as singletons. The sample was PBMCs from the stem cell graft donor, taken from the stem cell graft. These receptors originate from a human donor who donated a stem cell graft to a child with acute lymphoblastic leukemia.

A few counts support this clonotype. This chain links TRBV7-2 with TRBJ2-1; 11 bases agree with TRBD1. This CDR3 has 17 amino acids. V was clipped by 5 bases and J by 1 base; unmatched bases: 7. CDR1 is SGHTA and CDR2 is FQGNSA in the germline V gene. The CDR3 is CASSTPGTGGSYNEQFF. The CDR3 DNA follows: TGTGCCAGCAGCACTCCCGGGACAGGGGGTTCCTACAATGAGCAGTTCTTC.

The sample holds a few counts of this clonotype. The V call is TRBV28, the J call TRBJ2-3; D call uncertain. In germline, CDR1 is MDHEN, CDR2 SYDVKM. V was cut by 8 bases and J by 6 bases, with 6 bases left in between. The length of the CDR3 is 10 residues. CDR3 residues: CASVRDTQYF. CDR3 coding DNA: TGTGCCAGCGTCCGGGATACGCAGTATTTT.

This clonotype was seen once. The chain is built from TRBV29-1 and TRBJ1-2, with TRBD1 matching over 7 bases. Trimming removed 4 bases from V and 6 bases from J; junction bases left unmatched: 5. The CDR3 contains 12 residues. The germline V gene encodes CDR1 SQVTM and CDR2 ANQGSEA. In DNA, the CDR3 is TGCAGCGTTGTCACAGGGGAAGATGGCTACACCTTC. It translates to CSVVTGEDGYTF.

The sample holds a few counts of this clonotype. V is TRBV7-2 and J is TRBJ1-3, with D unresolved. The CDR3 contains 14 residues. Trimming cost V 3 bases and J 7 bases, with 13 bases left between them. CDR1 SGHTA and CDR2 FQGNSA come from the germline V gene. For the CDR3, the DNA is TGTGCCAGCAGCTTCTCTGGGTCTTGGAACACCATATATTTT. Translation gives CASSFSGSWNTIYF.

Only a few counts were recorded for this clonotype. V gene TRBV4-1 combines with J gene TRBJ2-5, with D perhaps matching TRBD1 (5 bases). Trimming pared 1 base from V and 1 base from J, leaving 16 bases between. CDR1 and CDR2 from the germline V gene are MGHRA and YSYEKL. The CDR3 contains 17 residues. This chain's CDR3 is CASSQAQTEPAQETQYF. The CDR3 DNA reads TGCGCCAGCAGCCAAGCGCAGACAGAGCCGGCCCAAGAGACCCAGTACTTC.

This clonotype was found a few times. This chain uses TRBV12-3 or TRBV12-4 with TRBJ2-2; 9 positions agree with TRBD2. V dropped 8 bases and J dropped 7; count of bases not matched to a gene: 5. The CDR3 totals 13 residues. The CDR3 loop is CASELAGNGELFF. Written as DNA, the CDR3 is TGTGCCAGCGAGCTAGCGGGGAACGGGGAGCTGTTTTTT.

This clonotype was picked up a small number of times. The chain has TRBV7-9 and TRBJ1-2; tentatively, D is TRBD1 (5 bases). V lost 3 bases and J lost 8, with 13 bases in between. The CDR3 length is 13 residues. CDR1 and CDR2 (germline): SEHNR, FQNEAQ (reference sequence). The CDR3 here is CASSFEQAVGYTF. The DNA for the CDR3 is TGTGCCAGCAGCTTCGAACAGGCGGTGGGCTACACCTTC.

V usage is TRBV7-3 and J usage is TRBJ2-2, with 10 bases matching TRBD2. Germline CDR1 and CDR2: SGHTA and FQGTGA. CDR3 length: 15 residues. The junction had 3 bases not matched to a gene; V was cut back by 2 bases and J by 6 bases. DNA for the CDR3: TGTGCCAGCAGCTTACTCCTAGCGGGAGCCGGGGAGCTGTTTTTT. This encodes CASSLLLAGAGELFF.

The rearrangement joins TRBV29-1 to TRBJ2-7; 9 bases are shared with TRBD1. This CDR3 is built from 12 residues. Losses at the gene ends were 7 bases for V and 5 bases for J; bases not matched to a gene: 6. From germline, CDR1 is SQVTM and CDR2 ANQGSEA. The CDR3 reads CSAQQGADEQYF. CDR3 nucleotides: TGCAGCGCCCAACAGGGGGCCGACGAGCAGTACTTC.

This chain joins TRBV5-1 and TRBJ2-5; 10 nucleotides match TRBD1. The V segment lost 3 bases and the J segment 1 base; nucleotides outside the gene matches: 3. Germline CDR1 reads SGHRS; CDR2 reads YFSETQ. This CDR3 is built from 15 residues. CDR3 amino acids: CASSWGQGPQETQYF. The CDR3 bases are TGCGCCAGCAGCTGGGGACAGGGGCCCCAAGAGACCCAGTACTTC.

As to this clonotype: This clone may be a read error of a much larger clone one base away. The J gene is TRBJ2-3, the V gene TRBV24-1, with D unresolved. The CDR3 runs 13 residues. The ends were cut back, 4 bases at V and 6 bases at J, with 10 bases in the middle. Germline lookup yields CDR1 KGHDR and CDR2 SFDVKD. The CDR3 DNA sequence: TGTGCCACCAGTGACTACGGCATGGATACGCAGTATTTT. Its protein is CATSDYGMDTQYF.

The V and J genes are TRBV29-1 and TRBJ2-7; a weak D match, TRBD1 (6 bases). The CDR3 consists of 14 residues. Germline V CDR1 and CDR2: SQVTM, ANQGSEA. With 6 bases removed from V and 3 bases from J, the gap between germline ends came to 18 bases. CDR3 nucleotide sequence: TGCAGCGTGGGGGACACGGGCCGCGTCTACGAGCAGTACTTC. As protein: CSVGDTGRVYEQYF.